This TCR beta chain was recovered during a study of blood T cell repertoires in COVID-19. The germline V and J ends were trimmed by 0 bases and 0 bases, with 14 bases remaining between them. Germline values: CDR1 LGHNA, CDR2 YNFKEQ. This CDR3 contains 17 residues. In the original processing: Using reference gene primer amplification, nucleated cell counts were estimated. Only in-frame clones appear in the TCRdb table, and some are missing; sequencing was by immunoSEQ multiplex PCR. V, J and clone size derive from that table, while D and trimming were established from the DNA sequence. The sample yields some 120,000 clones, roughly four fifths seen once.

The origin of this receptor is a man between 60 and 75 years old with acute or convalescent COVID-19. Sample: peripheral blood. The J gene is TRBJ1-2, the V gene TRBV4-2; D gene uncertain. The CDR3 DNA reads TGTGCCAGCAGCCAAGAGCTCCGGGAGGCATCTAACTATGGCTACACCTTC. This codes for CASSQELREASNYGYTF.